This entry lists 10 T cell receptor beta chains sequenced from one sample in a study of breast tumors, draining lymph nodes, adjacent tissues. TCRdb independently ran MiXCR on the multiplex PCR reads; one entry per CDR3 protein. The table lists fewer than 85,000 distinct CDR3 sequences, roughly a fifth of them singletons. Samples came from axillary lymph nodes draining the breast cancer. Sequencing used axillary lymph node tissue. The receptors derive from a female donor with breast cancer. Some clones in this sample may be carry-over from other donors' samples.

This clonotype was counted ten times or more. This chain joins TRBV12-3 or TRBV12-4 and TRBJ2-5; D possibly uses TRBD1 or TRBD2 (5 bases each). CDR3 size: 14 residues. V shed 1 base and J shed 0 bases, with 6 bases lying between them. The CDR3 here is CASSLGGYQETQYF. Written as DNA, the CDR3 is TGTGCCAGCAGTTTAGGGGGGTACCAAGAGACCCAGTACTTC.

This clonotype appeared many times. This rearrangement joins TRBV7-6 to TRBJ2-1; D is unresolved. This CDR3 is built from 12 residues. The germline gives CDR1 SGHVS, CDR2 FNYEAQ. V shed 3 bases and J shed 9 bases, with 9 bases lying between them. The DNA for the CDR3 is TGTGCCAGCAGCTTTGCGTCTGGTGAGCAGTTCTTC. It encodes CASSFASGEQFF.

As regards this clonotype: This may be a read error: a much more frequent sequence differs by one nucleotide. V is TRBV19 and J is TRBJ1-3; weak D call: TRBD1 (5 bases). The CDR3 has 15 amino acids. Looked up from germline, CDR1 is LNHDA and CDR2 is SQIVND (reference sequence). This CDR3 reads CASRLFGGSGDTIYF. The CDR3 DNA reads as TGTGCCAGCCGTCTCTTCGGGGGTTCTGGAGACACCATATATTTT.

This clonotype was detected a few times. V usage is TRBV18 and J usage is TRBJ1-6, with D maybe TRBD1 (5 bases). V lost 3 bases, J lost 8 bases, and 11 bases lay in between. Germline-derived CDR1 and CDR2 are KGHSH and LQKENI. The CDR3 is 14 residues long. The CDR3 DNA is TGTGCCAGCTCACCGTCGAGGGGAGATTCACCCCTCCACTTT. Translating it yields CASSPSRGDSPLHF.

The table lists this clonotype with many counts. The V gene is TRBV12-3 or TRBV12-4, the J gene TRBJ1-2; D may be TRBD1 (5 bases). Trimming shortened V by 1 base and J by 8 bases, and 17 bases separated the two germline ends. The length of the CDR3 is 15 residues. This CDR3 is CASSLGAGAGRGYTF. The CDR3 nucleotides are TGTGCCAGCAGTTTAGGTGCCGGGGCCGGCAGGGGCTACACCTTC.

This clonotype has ten or more counts. This chain links TRBV9 with TRBJ1-5; no clear D gene. The V gene lost 0 bases and the J gene lost 1 base, with 5 bases spanning the gap. The CDR3 length is 14 residues. CDR1 and CDR2 from the germline V gene are SGDLS and YYNGEE. DNA of the CDR3: TGTGCCAGCAGCGTAGACGGGAGCAATCAGCCCCAGCATTTT. This sequence encodes CASSVDGSNQPQHF. Full variable domain (remainder filled in from reference TRBV9 and TRBJ1-5): DSGVTQTPKHLITATGQRVTLRCSPRSGDLSVYWYQQSLDQGLQFLIQYYNGEERAKGNILERFSAQQFPDLHSELNLSSLELGDSALYFCASSVDGSNQPQHFGDGTRLSIL.

On this clonotype: This is likely a read error, given that the CDR3 carries no conserved phenylalanine or tryptophan at its end. V gene TRBV3-1 combines with J gene TRBJ2-2, with TRBD1 matching over 8 bases. CDR3 length: 14 amino acids. Germline assignment: CDR1 LGHDT and CDR2 YNNKEL (reference sequence). V was clipped by 4 bases and J by 5 bases; unmatched bases: 3. The CDR3 DNA reads as TGTGCCAGCAGCCCCAGACAGGGGACCGGGGAGCTGTTTCTT. Translation gives CASSPRQGTGELFL.

The gene calls are TRBV3-1 and TRBJ2-3; TRBD2 agrees at 8 bases. Germline loops: CDR1 LGHDT, CDR2 YNNKEL (reference sequence). V shed 3 bases, J shed 3 bases, and the junction held 5 bases outside the gene matches. The CDR3 covers 15 residues. The CDR3 sequence is CASSQGLGGTDTQYF. Here the CDR3 DNA reads TGTGCCAGCAGCCAGGGACTAGGTGGAACAGATACGCAGTATTTT.

This clonotype was detected ten times or more. The rearrangement joins TRBV6-4 to TRBJ2-3; 7 bases match TRBD2. J was trimmed by 10 bases and V by 4 bases; bases with no gene match: 14. This CDR3 is 15 amino acids long. CDR1 MRHNA and CDR2 SNTAGT come from the germline V gene. The CDR3 protein is CASSAGGGRGPPQYF. The CDR3 DNA sequence: TGTGCCAGCAGTGCTGGGGGGGGAAGAGGGCCCCCGCAGTATTTT.

This clonotype was counted ten times or more. The chain combines TRBV27 with TRBJ2-7, with D maybe TRBD2 (6 bases). V lost 0 bases to trimming and J lost 5 bases, with 8 bases between them. The CDR3 spans 13 residues. The V gene's germline CDR1 is MNHEY and CDR2 SMNVEV (reference sequence). The CDR3 nucleotides read TGTGCCAGCAGTTTATCCGGGGGTGACGAGCAGTACTTC. This codes for CASSLSGGDEQYF.